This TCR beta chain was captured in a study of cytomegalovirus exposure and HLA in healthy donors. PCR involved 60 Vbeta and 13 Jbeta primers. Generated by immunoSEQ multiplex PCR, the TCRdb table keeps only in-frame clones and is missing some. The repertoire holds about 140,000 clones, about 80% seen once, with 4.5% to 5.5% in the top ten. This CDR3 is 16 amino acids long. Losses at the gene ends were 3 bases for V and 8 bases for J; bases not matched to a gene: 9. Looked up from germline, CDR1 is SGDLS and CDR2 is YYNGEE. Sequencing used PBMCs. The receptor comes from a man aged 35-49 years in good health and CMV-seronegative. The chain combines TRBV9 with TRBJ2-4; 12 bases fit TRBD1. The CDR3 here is CASSALPGQGADIQYF. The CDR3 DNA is TGTGCCAGCAGCGCGTTACCGGGACAGGGGGCGGACATTCAGTACTTC.